This T cell receptor beta chain derives from a study of T cell clonality in common variable immunodeficiency. Most patients and controls had Caucasian heritage. Regarding the study as a whole: CVID subjects shared fewer TCRbeta clones than healthy controls did.

In this sample, this clone turned up many times. The antigen is unknown. The DNA ends 3 residues before the CDR3 does, and the rest of the CDR3 is filled in from the germline J gene. V lost 0 bases and J lost 4, with 10 bases in between. Germline CDR1 reads SGHRS; CDR2 reads YFSETQ. The CDR3 totals 15 residues. Data came from immunoSEQ multiplex PCR; TCRdb stores just in-frame clones and leaves some out. The table records some 39,000 clones without singletons, the ten largest covering over 1.1%. The receptor's source is a person aged 18 to 75 in good health. This rearrangement joins TRBV5-1 to TRBJ1-4; maybe TRBD1 (5 bases). Sequencing was done on a sample of peripheral blood mononuclear cells. The CDR3 is CASSLVAGVNEKLFF. The CDR3 DNA, read in part, is TGCGCCAGCAGCTTGGTAGCGGGGGTTAATGAAAAA.